This is a list of T cell receptor beta chains from one sample in a study of CD8+ T cells in alopecia areata. Produced via immunoSEQ multiplex PCR; TCRdb's table is partial and in-frame only. Among some 190,000 clones listed, less than 65% were seen once. Sequenced material: CD4+ T cells sorted from blood, taken at week 24, from a patient treated with tofacitinib. These TCRs come from a human donor with alopecia areata. Each CDR3 is given with its conserved first and last residue. Each record gives: clone size, J gene, V gene, D gene, CDR3 protein, CDR3 DNA. The D gene is left open where the match is weak. The listing skips clone size in some rows; elsewhere it reads once, few, many or a size class.

-,TRBJ1-4,TRBV5-6,TRBD1,CASSLAGGQNEKLFF,TGTGCCAGCAGCTTGGCCGGGGGACAGAACGAAAAACTGTTTTTT
-,TRBJ2-7,TRBV6-5,-,CASRAQGKFSYEQYF,TGTGCCAGCAGAGCACAGGGAAAGTTCTCCTACGAGCAGTACTTC
-,TRBJ2-1,TRBV12-5,-,CASGLRASEQFF,TGTGCTAGTGGTTTGCGGGCTAGTGAGCAGTTCTTC
few,TRBJ1-2,TRBV29-1,TRBD1,CSVEGPGQGISGYTF,TGCAGCGTGGAAGGGCCGGGACAGGGCATATCTGGCTACACCTTC
once,TRBJ1-2,TRBV5-1,-,CASSSQPGARGYTF,TGCGCCAGCAGCTCCCAGCCAGGGGCGCGAGGCTACACCTTC
-,TRBJ2-7,TRBV29-1,-,CSVRTGREQYF,TGCAGCGTTAGAACAGGGCGCGAGCAGTACTTC
-,TRBJ2-7,TRBV7-2,-,CASSFSYEQYF,TGTGCCAGCAGCTTCTCCTACGAGCAGTACTTC
few,TRBJ2-7,TRBV19,-,CASSPRDRDYEQYF,TGTGCCAGTAGTCCACGGGACCGCGACTACGAGCAGTACTTC
-,TRBJ1-1,TRBV5-1,-,CASRSGGLNTEAFF,TGCGCCAGCCGATCAGGAGGGCTTAACACTGAAGCTTTCTTT
once,TRBJ1-1,TRBV6-6,-,CASSFDSPSLNTEAFF,TGTGCCAGCAGCTTTGACAGCCCCTCCTTGAACACTGAAGCTTTCTTT
-,TRBJ2-3,TRBV30,-,CAWSVGNPADTQYF,TGTGCCTGGAGTGTAGGTAACCCGGCGGATACGCAGTATTTT
-,TRBJ1-6,TRBV2,TRBD1,CASSVGDRDTPLHF,TGTGCCAGCAGTGTTGGGGACAGGGATACACCCCTCCACTTT
-,TRBJ1-1,TRBV18,TRBD1,CASSMTGRSTEAFF,TGTGCCAGCTCAATGACAGGGAGGAGCACTGAAGCTTTCTTT
-,TRBJ2-2,TRBV25-1,-,CASSEGSYTGELFF,TGTGCCAGCAGTGAAGGAAGCTACACCGGGGAGCTGTTTTTT
-,TRBJ2-3,TRBV5-1,-,CASSPGKTVGDTQYF,TGCGCCAGCAGCCCGGGGAAGACCGTAGGAGATACGCAGTATTTT
-,TRBJ1-6,TRBV30,-,CAGEQGGNSPLHF,TGTGCCGGAGAACAGGGTGGCAATTCACCCCTCCACTTT
-,TRBJ2-1,TRBV7-2,TRBD2,CASSPMALAGGSEQFF,TGTGCCAGCAGCCCGATGGCGCTAGCGGGGGGAAGCGAGCAGTTCTTC
-,TRBJ2-7,TRBV5-6,-,CASSSFDRYNEQYF,TGTGCCAGCAGCTCTTTTGACAGGTACAACGAGCAGTACTTC
-,TRBJ2-2,TRBV7-3,-,CASSSHGSVVSGELFF,TGTGCCAGCAGCTCCCACGGTAGCGTAGTAAGCGGGGAGCTGTTTTTT
-,TRBJ1-2,TRBV10-2,-,CASSGVDYGYTF,TGCGCCAGCAGTGGCGTAGACTATGGCTACACCTTC
-,TRBJ1-1,TRBV30,-,CAWIRDENTEAFF,TGTGCCTGGATTCGGGACGAGAACACTGAAGCTTTCTTT
-,TRBJ2-1,TRBV7-2,-,CASSSAGVAGGTYRFF,-
-,TRBJ1-6,TRBV7-8,-,CASTPGQGPYSPLHF,TGTGCCAGCACGCCCGGGCAGGGCCCTTATTCACCCCTCCACTTT
-,TRBJ1-2,TRBV4-1,-,CASSQTPGENGYTF,TGCGCCAGCAGCCAAACCCCAGGGGAGAATGGCTACACCTTC
-,TRBJ1-2,TRBV5-6,TRBD1,CASSSMTGTGAYGYTF,TGTGCCAGCAGCTCTATGACCGGGACAGGGGCCTATGGCTACACCTTC
-,TRBJ2-1,TRBV7-2,TRBD2,CASSVGTRHNEQFF,TGTGCCAGCAGCGTAGGGACTAGGCACAATGAGCAGTTCTTC
-,TRBJ1-2,TRBV29-1,-,CSVQRDLGYGYTF,TGCAGCGTTCAACGAGACCTGGGGTATGGCTACACCTTC
-,TRBJ1-5,TRBV19,-,CASGGYSNQPQHF,TGTGCCAGCGGCGGTTATAGCAATCAGCCCCAGCATTTT
-,TRBJ1-2,TRBV10-3,TRBD1,CAISGQGNYGYTF,TGTGCCATCAGTGGACAGGGGAACTATGGCTACACCTTC
-,TRBJ1-5,TRBV29-1,-,CSVEDGQPQHF,TGCAGCGTTGAAGATGGCCAGCCCCAGCATTTT
few,TRBJ2-3,TRBV19,TRBD1,CASSGGRGRTDTQYF,TGTGCCAGTAGTGGAGGTAGGGGGCGCACAGATACGCAGTATTTT
once,TRBJ2-3,TRBV20-1,-,CSASAVGTQYF,TGCAGTGCTAGTGCAGTCGGTACGCAGTATTTT
-,TRBJ2-6,TRBV30,-,CAWSVLSSGANVLTF,TGTGCCTGGAGTGTGTTATCCTCTGGGGCCAACGTCCTGACTTTC
-,TRBJ2-1,TRBV29-1,TRBD2,CSISRSGGASYNEQFF,TGCAGCATCTCCCGTAGCGGGGGGGCCTCCTACAATGAGCAGTTCTTC
-,TRBJ1-2,TRBV4-3,-,CASSQEVGQNLFGYTF,TGCGCCAGCAGCCAAGAAGTGGGGCAGAACCTATTTGGCTACACCTTC
-,TRBJ1-5,TRBV29-1,-,CSVEDQPGQPQHF,TGCAGCGTTGAAGATCAGCCGGGTCAGCCCCAGCATTTT
few,TRBJ2-7,TRBV19,-,CASSPQGPYEQYF,TGTGCCAGTAGTCCTCAGGGGCCCTACGAGCAGTACTTC
many,TRBJ1-1,TRBV19,TRBD1,CASSTKPTGGNTEAFF,TGTGCCAGTAGTACCAAACCGACAGGGGGGAACACTGAAGCTTTCTTT
few,TRBJ2-1,TRBV6-1,-,CASSGQGGTSYNEQFF,TGTGCCAGCAGTGGGCAAGGGGGAACCTCCTACAATGAGCAGTTCTTC
few,TRBJ2-1,TRBV11-3,TRBD2,CASSLGLAGTNEQFF,TGTGCCAGCAGCTTGGGACTAGCGGGGACCAATGAGCAGTTCTTC
-,TRBJ1-1,TRBV29-1,-,CSVGGRLNTEAFF,TGCAGCGTCGGCGGGCGGCTGAACACTGAAGCTTTCTTT
once,TRBJ2-5,TRBV29-1,-,CSVGASRETQYF,TGCAGCGTTGGGGCTAGTCGCGAGACCCAGTACTTC